The T cell receptor (beta chain) described here comes from a study of blood T cell repertoires in COVID-19. The V end was cut by 3 bases, the J end by 3 bases, with 12 bases between. Germline V gene data show CDR1 as SGDLS and CDR2 as YYNGEE. The CDR3 consists of 14 residues. Profiled with immunoSEQ multiplex PCR; TCRdb holds only in-frame clones, not every one. The table records some 490,000 clones, roughly nine tenths of them present only once. Sequencing was done on a sample of PBMCs or T cells enriched from blood (not recorded which). The origin of this receptor is a woman between 55 and 75 years old who had recovered from COVID-19. This rearrangement joins TRBV9 to TRBJ1-1; no reliable D call. CDR3 amino acids: CASSAGGADTEAFF. The CDR3 DNA reads as TGTGCCAGCAGCGCCGGTGGAGCGGACACTGAAGCTTTCTTT.